Sequencing of this TCR beta chain was carried out in a study of a mutant IDH1 vaccine in newly diagnosed glioma. Time point reported: week 35, safety follow-up. Each vaccine dose was 300 ug of mutant IDH1 20-mer peptide, with topical imiquimod. The assay was immunoSEQ multiplex PCR, and TCRdb's table has in-frame clones only and misses some. This sample has about 33,000 clones, with roughly 85% found just once. A remark on this clone: Its antigen is as yet unknown.

This TCR came from a young woman with glioma. The source material was PBMCs, sampled from a glioma patient whose treatment included an IDH1 peptide vaccine.

CDR3 sequence (DNA): TGTGCCAGCAGTGGCCAGGGGAACAATCAGCCCCAGCATTTT. Encoded protein: CASSGQGNNQPQHF. This rearrangement joins TRBV5-8 to TRBJ1-5, with a weak D call TRBD1 (6 bases). From germline, CDR1 is SGHTS and CDR2 YDEGEE. The CDR3 covers 14 residues. The ends were cut back, 5 bases at V and 3 bases at J, with 12 bases in the middle. The full variable domain, with the rest looked up from reference TRBV5-8 and TRBJ1-5, is EAGVTQSPTHLIKTRGQQATLRCSPISGHTSVYWYQQALGLGLQFLLWYDEGEERNRGNFPPRFSGRQFPNYSSELNVNALELEDSALYLCASSGQGNNQPQHFGDGTRLSIL.